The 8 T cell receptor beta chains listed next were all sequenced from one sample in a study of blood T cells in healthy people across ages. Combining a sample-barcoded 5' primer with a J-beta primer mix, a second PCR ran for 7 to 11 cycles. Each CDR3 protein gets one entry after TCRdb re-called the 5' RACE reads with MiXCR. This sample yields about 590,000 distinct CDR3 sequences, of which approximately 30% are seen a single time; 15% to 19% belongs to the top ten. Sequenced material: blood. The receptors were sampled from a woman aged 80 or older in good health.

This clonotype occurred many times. The CDR3 protein is CASSDLGTGKETQYF. The CDR3 nucleotides are TGTGCCAGCAGTGACCTTGGGACAGGAAAAGAGACCCAGTACTTC. This chain connects TRBV25-1 to TRBJ2-5; 8 bases map to TRBD1. Germline assignment: CDR1 MGHDK and CDR2 SYGVNS. V shed 3 bases, J shed 3 bases, and the junction held 6 bases outside the gene matches. The CDR3 runs to 15 residues.

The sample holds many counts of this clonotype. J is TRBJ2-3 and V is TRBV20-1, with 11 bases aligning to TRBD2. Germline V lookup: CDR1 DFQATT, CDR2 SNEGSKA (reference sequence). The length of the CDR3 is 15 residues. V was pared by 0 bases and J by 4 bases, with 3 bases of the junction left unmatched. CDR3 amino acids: CSARDVSGGADTQYF. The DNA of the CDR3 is TGCAGTGCTAGAGACGTTAGCGGGGGGGCAGATACGCAGTATTTT.

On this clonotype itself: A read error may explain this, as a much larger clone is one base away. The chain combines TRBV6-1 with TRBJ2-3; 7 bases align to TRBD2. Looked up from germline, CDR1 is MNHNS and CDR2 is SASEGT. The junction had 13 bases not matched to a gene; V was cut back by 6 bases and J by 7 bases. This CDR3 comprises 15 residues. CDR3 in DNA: TGTGCCAGCAGCCTAGGACGGGGGGACTCGAATACGCAGTATTTT. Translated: CASSLGRGDSNTQYF.

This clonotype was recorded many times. CDR3 sequence reads: CASSQIQGAQGTQYF. The CDR3 nucleotides are TGTGCCAGCAGCCAAATACAAGGGGCGCAGGGGACCCAGTACTTC. The rearrangement links TRBV7-6 to TRBJ2-5; D may be TRBD1 (5 bases). In germline, CDR1 is SGHVS, CDR2 FNYEAQ. V was clipped by 5 bases and J by 7 bases, with 20 bases between them. The CDR3 consists of 15 residues. The whole variable domain, remainder taken from reference TRBV7-6 and TRBJ2-5, is GAGVSQSPRYKVTKRGQDVALRCDPISGHVSLYWYRQALGQGPEFLTYFNYEAQQDKSGLPNDRFSAERPEGSISTLTIQRTEQRDSAMYRCASSQIQGAQGTQYFGPGTRLLVL.

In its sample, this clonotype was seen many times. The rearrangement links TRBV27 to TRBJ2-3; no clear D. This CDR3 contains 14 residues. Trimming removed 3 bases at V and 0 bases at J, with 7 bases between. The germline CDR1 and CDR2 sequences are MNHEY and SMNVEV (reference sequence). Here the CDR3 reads CASSFRSSTDTQYF. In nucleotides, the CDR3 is TGTGCCAGCAGTTTCCGTTCTAGCACAGATACGCAGTATTTT.

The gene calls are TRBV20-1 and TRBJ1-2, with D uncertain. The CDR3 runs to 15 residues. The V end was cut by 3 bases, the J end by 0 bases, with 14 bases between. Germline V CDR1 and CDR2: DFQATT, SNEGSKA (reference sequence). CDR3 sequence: CSASTGWSPNYGYTF. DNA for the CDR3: TGCAGTGCTAGTACGGGTTGGAGTCCTAACTATGGCTACACCTTC.

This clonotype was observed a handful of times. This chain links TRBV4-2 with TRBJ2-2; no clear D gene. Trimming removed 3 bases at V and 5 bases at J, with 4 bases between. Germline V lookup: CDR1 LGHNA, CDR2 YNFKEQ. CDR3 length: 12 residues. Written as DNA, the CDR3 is TGTGCCAGCAGCCAGAGGACCGGGGAGCTGTTTTTT. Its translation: CASSQRTGELFF.

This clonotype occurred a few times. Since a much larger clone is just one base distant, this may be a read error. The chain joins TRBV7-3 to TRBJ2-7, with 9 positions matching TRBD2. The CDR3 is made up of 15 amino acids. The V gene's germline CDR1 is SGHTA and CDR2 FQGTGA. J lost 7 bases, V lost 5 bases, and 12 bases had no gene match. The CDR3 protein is CASSPQASGVGEQYF. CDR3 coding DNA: TGTGCCAGCAGCCCCCAGGCTAGCGGGGTAGGAGAGCAGTACTTC.